Listed here is a single T cell receptor beta chain. The antigen is unknown. Relapse after autologous stem cell transplantation occurred in every patient, and brentuximab vedotin exposure varied. This sample stems from a study of PD-1 blockade in classical Hodgkin lymphoma. Findings and limits, study-wide: Sources of repertoire differences remain undefined, possibly disease activity or prior therapy.

Using immunoSEQ multiplex PCR, the repertoire was profiled, and TCRdb retains in-frame clones only, with some absent. The table has some 18,000 clones, more than 75% seen once. Germline-derived CDR1 and CDR2 are MNHEY and SVGAGI. V shed 4 bases and J 5 bases; nucleotides not matched to a gene: 5. This CDR3 comprises 14 residues. The chain combines TRBV6-5 with TRBJ1-1, with 9 bases matching TRBD1. This receptor was identified in a human donor with classical Hodgkin lymphoma. The sample in question was peripheral blood mononuclear cells (PBMCs), obtained before the second cycle of nivolumab. The CDR3 loop reads CASSSGQGKTEAFF. The DNA of the CDR3 is TGTGCCAGCAGTTCCGGACAGGGGAAGACTGAAGCTTTCTTT.